This TCR beta chain was found in a study of cytomegalovirus exposure and HLA in healthy donors. Germline-derived CDR1 and CDR2 are PRHDT and FYEKMQ (reference sequence). The CDR3 runs to 14 residues. V shed 4 bases and J 5 bases; nucleotides not matched to a gene: 5. The PCR ran on 60 Vbeta and 13 Jbeta primers. The assay was immunoSEQ multiplex PCR, and TCRdb's table has in-frame clones only and misses some. Among more than 100,000 clones listed, about 83% were seen once. Study conclusions and caveats: Later analysis showed most CMV-associated TCR beta chains appearing HLA-restricted. An assumption of roughly uniform sequencing depth across donors underlay the presence/absence analyses.

For this clone: Antigen: not known.

The sequenced sample was PBMCs. The chain is built from TRBV13 and TRBJ2-3; TRBD2 agrees at 8 bases. The TCR was taken from a woman aged 40 to 50 in good health and CMV-seropositive. CDR3 protein: CASSSGLAGDTQYF. DNA for the CDR3: TGTGCCAGCAGCTCCGGACTAGCAGGAGATACGCAGTATTTT. Based on the CDR3 plus reference TRBV13 and TRBJ2-3, the full variable domain is AAGVIQSPRHLIKEKRETATLKCYPIPRHDTVYWYQQGPGQDPQFLISFYEKMQSDKGSIPDRFSAQQFSDYHSELNMSSLELGDSALYFCASSSGLAGDTQYFGPGTRLTVL.